This T cell receptor (beta chain) was recovered during a study of response to subunit inactivated influenza vaccine. Notes on the study in general: T cells newly recruited by each seasonal influenza vaccination are few, the authors suggested.

This clonotype has a handful of counts. Its matching antigen is unknown. TCRdb ran MiXCR on the RT-PCR reads and lists one entry per CDR3 protein. This table holds more than 600,000 distinct CDR3 sequences, about 18% found once. CDR3 length: 13 residues. CDR1 SGHRS and CDR2 YFSETQ come from the germline V gene. The V gene lost 0 bases and the J gene lost 4 bases, with 7 bases spanning the gap. The clonotype comes from a man aged 50-60 years who received an inactivated influenza vaccine. The sequenced sample was PBMCs from blood, obtained roughly 5 days after vaccination. The rearrangement uses TRBV5-1 and TRBJ1-2; possibly TRBD1 for D (5 bases). The CDR3 sequence is CASSLVGTYGYTF. In DNA, the CDR3 is TGCGCCAGCAGCTTGGTAGGGACCTATGGCTACACCTTC.